This is a list of T cell receptor beta chains from one sample in a study of cytomegalovirus exposure and HLA in healthy donors. Assay used: immunoSEQ multiplex PCR; TCRdb lists only in-frame clones, some missing. The data contain about 98,000 clones, around 72% of them seen just once; the ten biggest clones take up 11%. Source material: PBMCs. The receptors stem from a man between 18 and 29 years old in good health and CMV-seropositive. CDR3s include the opening cysteine and the closing phenylalanine or tryptophan. D genes are given only for firm matches. Rows give clone size only sometimes, using once, few, many, or a class for an expanded clone.

V,J,size,length,D,CDR3,DNA
TRBV2,TRBJ2-4,NA,15,NA,CASSGWQGRSDIQYF,TGTGCCAGCAGTGGATGGCAGGGTCGGTCGGACATTCAGTACTTC
TRBV29-1,TRBJ2-1,NA,15,NA,CSVHGLPSSYNEQFF,TGCAGCGTACACGGACTCCCAAGCTCCTACAATGAGCAGTTCTTC
TRBV4-1,TRBJ2-2,NA,13,TRBD1,CASGTANTGELFF,TGCGCCAGCGGGACAGCGAACACCGGGGAGCTGTTTTTT
TRBV6-6,TRBJ2-3,NA,15,TRBD1,CASSLTGGPTDTQYF,TGTGCCAGCAGTTTGACAGGGGGCCCCACAGATACGCAGTATTTT
TRBV6-1,TRBJ2-3,NA,16,NA,CASSEGPGFRTDTQYF,TGTGCCAGCAGTGAAGGTCCAGGGTTTCGGACAGATACGCAGTATTTT
TRBV6-1,TRBJ2-2,NA,16,NA,CASSEVVGGGTGELFF,TGTGCCAGCAGTGAAGTAGTGGGGGGTGGCACCGGGGAGCTGTTTTTT
TRBV28,TRBJ2-3,once,14,NA,CASSGLPAGHTQYF,TGTGCCAGCAGCGGGCTCCCCGCGGGTCATACGCAGTATTTT
TRBV5-1,TRBJ2-1,NA,13,TRBD2,CASRMGLANEQFF,TGCGCCAGCAGGATGGGACTAGCCAATGAGCAGTTCTTC
TRBV6-5,TRBJ2-7,few,12,NA,CACQESSYEQYF,TGTGCCTGTCAGGAATCCTCCTACGAGCAGTACTTC
TRBV10-1,TRBJ1-1,NA,13,NA,CASSDPGNTEAFF,TGCGCCAGCAGTGATCCAGGGAACACTGAAGCTTTCTTT
TRBV4-1,TRBJ2-7,NA,14,TRBD2,CASSQPGGIYEQYF,TGCGCCAGCAGCCAGCCGGGGGGTATCTACGAGCAGTACTTC
TRBV28,TRBJ1-5,NA,15,NA,CASSLGPRADQPQHF,TGTGCCAGCAGCCTAGGGCCCCGAGCGGATCAGCCCCAGCATTTT
TRBV7-9,TRBJ2-1,once,11,NA,CASSELDEQFF,TGTGCCAGCAGCGAATTAGATGAGCAGTTCTTC
TRBV13,TRBJ2-3,NA,18,TRBD2,CASSIRFRRGGRADTQYF,TGTGCCAGCAGCATAAGGTTTAGGCGGGGGGGCCGCGCAGATACGCAGTATTTT
TRBV5-1,TRBJ2-6,once,15,NA,CASSAGRAGANVLTF,TGCGCCAGCAGCGCCGGTCGAGCTGGGGCCAACGTCCTGACTTTC
TRBV28,TRBJ1-2,NA,16,TRBD1,CASSLWGTGGNLGYTF,TGTGCCAGCAGTTTATGGGGGACAGGGGGCAATTTGGGCTACACCTTC
TRBV11-2,TRBJ2-1,NA,15,TRBD2,CASSPPGGGAYEQFF,TGTGCCAGCAGCCCCCCTGGCGGGGGGGCGTATGAGCAGTTCTTC
TRBV9,TRBJ1-6,NA,17,NA,CASSVVGSLTINSPLHF,TGTGCCAGCAGCGTAGTAGGGAGCCTCACGATTAATTCACCCCTCCACTTT
TRBV5-1,TRBJ1-6,NA,14,TRBD1,CASSTGQAEAPLHF,TGCGCCAGCAGCACGGGACAGGCGGAGGCACCCCTCCACTTT
TRBV30,TRBJ1-1,NA,13,NA,CAWSFAGNTEAFF,TGTGCCTGGAGTTTTGCGGGGAACACTGAAGCTTTCTTT
TRBV28,TRBJ1-1,NA,12,NA,CASSLLQTEAFF,TGTGCCAGCAGTTTATTACAGACTGAAGCTTTCTTT
TRBV6-5,TRBJ1-1,NA,13,NA,CATSLQGNTEAFF,TGTGCCACCTCTTTACAGGGGAACACTGAAGCTTTCTTT